Listed here is a single T cell receptor (beta chain). Antigen specificity is unknown. This entry belongs to a study of T-cell memory formation after mild COVID-19. The wider study: TCR clusters were largely donor specific. Study results and caveats: Researchers found some responding clones in pre-infection memory, a sign that cross-reactive memory joined. Clones that contracted from day 15 to 85 had balanced CD4/CD8; later expanders were CD4+ biased.

V was shortened by 7 bases and J by 7 bases, with 14 bases between the two germline ends. Per the germline V gene, CDR1 is MGHRA and CDR2 is YSYEKL. The CDR3 has 14 residues. One entry per CDR3 protein results from TCRdb running MiXCR on the 5' RACE reads. This sample has about 120,000 distinct CDR3 sequences, with about a fifth found just once. The receptor was derived from a man younger than 35 who had mild COVID-19 (a few samples of this study predate the infection). Cell type and time point are not known. The sequenced sample consisted of PBMCs or a T cell subset sorted from them (not recorded which). The chain links TRBV4-1 to TRBJ1-6; D may be TRBD1 (6 bases). CDR3 sequence (DNA): TGCGCCAGCACCCGTGGACAGCAGAATTCACCCCTCCACTTT. Translation: CASTRGQQNSPLHF.